A few counts support the clone carrying this T cell receptor beta chain. Its specificity is unknown. This sample stems from a study of cytomegalovirus exposure and HLA in healthy donors. Study-level points and caveats: A prior analysis recorded that most TCR beta V segments were productive about 87% or about 30% of the time. An analysis that was carried out later associated some 17,000 TCR beta sequences with HLA alleles at 0.05 false discovery rate.

PCR was performed using 60 Vbeta and 13 Jbeta primers. Profiled with immunoSEQ multiplex PCR; TCRdb holds only in-frame clones, not every one. This table holds about 190,000 clones, 70% to 80% found once. The sequenced material came from PBMCs. The clonotype was recovered from a woman aged 25 to 39 in good health and CMV-seropositive.

The CDR3 region has the DNA TGTGCCAGCAGTGAACAGGGGGCCGAAGCTTTCTTT. Translation gives CASSEQGAEAFF. V is TRBV2 and J is TRBJ1-1; 8 positions match TRBD1. In germline, CDR1 is SNHLY, CDR2 FYNNEI. The CDR3 totals 12 residues. The ends lost 2 bases at V and 8 bases at J; junction bases unmatched: 1.